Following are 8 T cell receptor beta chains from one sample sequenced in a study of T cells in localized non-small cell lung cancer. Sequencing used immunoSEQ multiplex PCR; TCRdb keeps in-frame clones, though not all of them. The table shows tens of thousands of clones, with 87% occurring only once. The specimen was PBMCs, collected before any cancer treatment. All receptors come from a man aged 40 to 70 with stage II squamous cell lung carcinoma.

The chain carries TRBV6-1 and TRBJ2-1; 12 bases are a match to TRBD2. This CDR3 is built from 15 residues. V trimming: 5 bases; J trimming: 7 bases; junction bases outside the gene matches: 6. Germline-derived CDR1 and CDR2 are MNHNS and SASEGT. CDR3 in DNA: TGTGCCAGCAGTCAGACTAGCGGGGGAAGGAATGAGCAGTTCTTC. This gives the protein CASSQTSGGRNEQFF.

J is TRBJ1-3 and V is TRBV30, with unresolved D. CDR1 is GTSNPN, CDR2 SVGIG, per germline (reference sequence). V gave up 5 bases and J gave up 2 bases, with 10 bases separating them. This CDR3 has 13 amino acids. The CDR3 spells CAWDGGAGNTIYF. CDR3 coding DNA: TGTGCCTGGGACGGTGGGGCTGGAAACACCATATATTTT.

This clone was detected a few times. The CDR3 region has the DNA TGCGCCAGCAGCCAAGAGGAGACAGGGTCCAGCTCCTACGAGCAGTACTTC. Residues: CASSQEETGSSSYEQYF. The chain couples TRBV4-1 to TRBJ2-7; 7 nucleotides align to TRBD1. In germline, CDR1 is MGHRA, CDR2 YSYEKL. V shed 0 bases and J 0 bases; nucleotides not matched to a gene: 8. The CDR3 is 17 residues long.

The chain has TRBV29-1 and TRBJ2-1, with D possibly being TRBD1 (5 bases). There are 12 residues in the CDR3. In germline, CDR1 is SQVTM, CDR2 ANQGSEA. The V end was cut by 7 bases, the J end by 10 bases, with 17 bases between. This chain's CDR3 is CSASQGVGEQFF. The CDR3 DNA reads TGCAGCGCCTCTCAGGGTGTAGGGGAGCAGTTCTTC.

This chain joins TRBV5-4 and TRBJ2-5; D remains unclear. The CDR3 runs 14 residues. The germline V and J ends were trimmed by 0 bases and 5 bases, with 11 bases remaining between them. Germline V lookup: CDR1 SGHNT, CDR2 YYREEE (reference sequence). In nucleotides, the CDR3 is TGTGCCAGCAGCTTGGAAGGGATAGAGGAGACCCAGTACTTC. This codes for CASSLEGIEETQYF.

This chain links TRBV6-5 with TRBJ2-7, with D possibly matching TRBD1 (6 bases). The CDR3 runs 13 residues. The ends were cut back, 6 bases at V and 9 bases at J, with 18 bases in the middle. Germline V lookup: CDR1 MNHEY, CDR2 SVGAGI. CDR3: CASRTGTPVVQYF. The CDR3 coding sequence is TGTGCCAGCAGAACCGGGACACCGGTGGTGCAGTACTTC.

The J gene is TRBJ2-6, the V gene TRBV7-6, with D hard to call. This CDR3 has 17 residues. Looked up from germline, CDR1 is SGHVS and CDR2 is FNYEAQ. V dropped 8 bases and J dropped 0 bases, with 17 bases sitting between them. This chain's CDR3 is CASQVAVLGSGANVLTF. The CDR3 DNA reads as TGTGCCAGCCAAGTGGCGGTCTTGGGCTCTGGGGCCAACGTCCTGACTTTC.

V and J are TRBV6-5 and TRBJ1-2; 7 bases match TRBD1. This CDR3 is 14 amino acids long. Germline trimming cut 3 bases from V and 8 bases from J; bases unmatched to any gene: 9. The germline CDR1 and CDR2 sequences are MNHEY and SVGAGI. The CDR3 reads CASSYADRVGGYTF. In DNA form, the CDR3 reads TGTGCCAGCAGTTATGCCGACAGGGTAGGCGGCTACACCTTC.